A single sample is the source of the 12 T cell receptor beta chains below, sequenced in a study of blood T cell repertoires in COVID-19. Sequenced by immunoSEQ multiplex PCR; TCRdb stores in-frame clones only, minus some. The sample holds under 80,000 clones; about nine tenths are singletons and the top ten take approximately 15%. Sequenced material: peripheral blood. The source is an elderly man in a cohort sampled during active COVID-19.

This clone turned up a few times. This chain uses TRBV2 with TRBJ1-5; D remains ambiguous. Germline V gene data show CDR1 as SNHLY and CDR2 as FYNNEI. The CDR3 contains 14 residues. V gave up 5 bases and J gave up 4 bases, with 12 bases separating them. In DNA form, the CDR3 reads TGTGCCAGCAGTCGTAGTAGATTTAATCAGCCCCAGCATTTT. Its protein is CASSRSRFNQPQHF. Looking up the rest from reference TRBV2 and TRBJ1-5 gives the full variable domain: EPEVTQTPSHQVTQMGQEVILRCVPISNHLYFYWYRQILGQKVEFLVSFYNNEISEKSEIFDDQFSVERPDGSNFTLKIRSTKLEDSAMYFCASSRSRFNQPQHFGDGTRLSIL.

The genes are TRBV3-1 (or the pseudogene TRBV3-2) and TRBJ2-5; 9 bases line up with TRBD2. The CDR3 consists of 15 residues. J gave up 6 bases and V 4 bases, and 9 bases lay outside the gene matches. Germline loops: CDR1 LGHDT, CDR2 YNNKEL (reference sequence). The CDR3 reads CASSPERGAFKTQYF. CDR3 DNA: TGTGCCAGCAGCCCCGAGCGGGGGGCTTTTAAGACCCAGTACTTC.

The CDR3: CASTGGNQPQHF. The CDR3 DNA is TGTGCCAGCACAGGGGGCAATCAGCCCCAGCATTTT. The chain combines TRBV28 with TRBJ1-5; D is possibly TRBD1 (6 bases). Germline values: CDR1 MDHEN, CDR2 SYDVKM. The CDR3 consists of 12 residues. Trimming removed 7 bases at V and 2 bases at J, with 6 bases between.

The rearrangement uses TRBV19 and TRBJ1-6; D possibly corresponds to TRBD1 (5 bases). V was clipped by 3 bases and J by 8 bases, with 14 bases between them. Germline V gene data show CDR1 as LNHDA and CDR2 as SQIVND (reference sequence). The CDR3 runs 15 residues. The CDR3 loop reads CASSIGGTFDSPLHF. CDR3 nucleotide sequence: TGTGCCAGTAGTATCGGGGGAACCTTCGATTCACCCCTCCACTTT.

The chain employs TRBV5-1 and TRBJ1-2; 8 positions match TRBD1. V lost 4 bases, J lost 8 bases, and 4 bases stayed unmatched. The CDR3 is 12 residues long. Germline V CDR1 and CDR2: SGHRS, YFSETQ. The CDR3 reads CASSPTGDGYTF. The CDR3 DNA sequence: TGCGCCAGCAGCCCGACAGGGGACGGCTACACCTTC.

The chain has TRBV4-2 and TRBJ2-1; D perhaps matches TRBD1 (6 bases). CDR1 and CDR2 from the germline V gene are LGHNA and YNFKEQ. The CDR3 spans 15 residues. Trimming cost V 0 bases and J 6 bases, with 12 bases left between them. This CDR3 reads CASSQDGQGTNEQFF. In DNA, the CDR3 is TGTGCCAGCAGCCAAGACGGGCAGGGGACCAATGAGCAGTTCTTC.

For the CDR3, the DNA is TGTGCCAGCAGCCTAAACGTGGGGGGCTCCTACAATGAGCAGTTCTTC. The encoded protein is CASSLNVGGSYNEQFF. The rearrangement links TRBV3-1 (or the pseudogene TRBV3-2) to TRBJ2-1; tentatively, D is TRBD2 (6 bases). Germline assignment: CDR1 LGHDT and CDR2 YNNKEL (reference sequence). V dropped 4 bases and J dropped 0 bases, with 13 bases sitting between them. This CDR3 is 16 amino acids long.

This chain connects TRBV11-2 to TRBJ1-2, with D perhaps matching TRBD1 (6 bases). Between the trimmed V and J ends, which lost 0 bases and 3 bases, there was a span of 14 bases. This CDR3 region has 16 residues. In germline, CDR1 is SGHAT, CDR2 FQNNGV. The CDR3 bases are TGTGCCAGCAGCTTAGATAGGCTTTCAGGGGACTATGGCTACACCTTC. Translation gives CASSLDRLSGDYGYTF.

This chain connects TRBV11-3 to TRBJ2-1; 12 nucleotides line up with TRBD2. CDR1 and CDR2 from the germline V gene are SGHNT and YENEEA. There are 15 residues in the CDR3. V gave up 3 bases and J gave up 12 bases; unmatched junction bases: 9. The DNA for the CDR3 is TGTGCCAGCAGCTTGGGACTAGCGGGCCCGCAAGTGCAGTTCTTC. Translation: CASSLGLAGPQVQFF.

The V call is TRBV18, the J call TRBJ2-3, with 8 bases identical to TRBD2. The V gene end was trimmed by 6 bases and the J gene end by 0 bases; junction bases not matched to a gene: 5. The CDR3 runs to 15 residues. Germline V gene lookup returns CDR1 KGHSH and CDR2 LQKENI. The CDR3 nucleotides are TGTGCCAGCTCCCCAGCGGGGGTAAGCACAGATACGCAGTATTTT. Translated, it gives CASSPAGVSTDTQYF. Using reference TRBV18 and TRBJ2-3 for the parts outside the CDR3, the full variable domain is NAGVMQNPRHLVRRRGQEARLRCSPMKGHSHVYWYRQLPEEGLKFMVYLQKENIIDESGMPKERFSAEFPKEGPSILRIQQVVRGDSAAYFCASSPAGVSTDTQYFGPGTRLTVL.

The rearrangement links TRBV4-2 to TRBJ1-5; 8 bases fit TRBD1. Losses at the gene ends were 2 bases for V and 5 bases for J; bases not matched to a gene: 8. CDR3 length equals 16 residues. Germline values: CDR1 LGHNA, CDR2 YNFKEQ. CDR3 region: CASSQRFTGGDQPQHF. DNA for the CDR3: TGTGCCAGCAGCCAACGTTTTACAGGGGGGGATCAGCCCCAGCATTTT.

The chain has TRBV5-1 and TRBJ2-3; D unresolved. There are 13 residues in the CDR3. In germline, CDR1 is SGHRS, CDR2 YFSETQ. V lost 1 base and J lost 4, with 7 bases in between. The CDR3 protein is CASSLRQADTQYF. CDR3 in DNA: TGCGCCAGCAGCTTGAGGCAGGCAGATACGCAGTATTTT.